This TCR beta chain emerged from a study of T cell clonality in common variable immunodeficiency. CDR3 length equals 15 residues. V dropped 4 bases and J dropped 3 bases, with 16 bases sitting between them. The germline V gene encodes CDR1 SGHVS and CDR2 FNYEAQ. This clone was detected many times. Antigen: not known. The CDR3 end is not reached by the read, which stops 3 residues before it; the germline J gene fills it in. Both groups were predominantly of Caucasian heritage. Study-wide results and caveats: Repertoire-complication correlations in CVID were limited by patient heterogeneity.

Sequencing input was equivalent genomic DNA from CVID and controls. Only in-frame clones appear in the TCRdb table, and some are missing; sequencing was by immunoSEQ multiplex PCR. The repertoire has 55,000 or so clones, none seen only once; the ten largest take roughly 5.9%. This TCR derives from a person aged 18 to 75 in good health. Material: peripheral blood mononuclear cells. This sequence joins TRBV7-6 and TRBJ2-7, with a weak D call TRBD2 (5 bases). The CDR3 region is CASSSPGSTGYEQYF. Partial CDR3 DNA: TGTGCCAGCAGCTCTCCGGGGAGTACGGGCTACGAG.